This T cell receptor (beta chain) was sequenced in a study of blood T cell repertoires in COVID-19. There are many counts of this clone. Authors' methods: Amplification of reference gene primers provided the estimated nucleated cell counts. Clones were read by immunoSEQ multiplex PCR, and TCRdb kept only the in-frame ones, dropping some. That table is the source of V, J and clone size, and D and trimming were worked out from the DNA. This sample has more than 300,000 clones, with roughly four fifths found just once. The CDR3 spans 15 residues. Deletions cut 4 bases from V and 1 base from J, with 13 bases between. Germline values: CDR1 SGHVS, CDR2 FQNEAQ. Participants came from about 23 US areas, aged roughly 18 to 95 years. The recovered donors of Cohort 3 showed two negative PCRs, clearance, or symptom resolution.

This TCR derives from a woman between 45 and 65 years old who had recovered from COVID-19. V and J are TRBV7-8 and TRBJ2-5, with D perhaps TRBD1 (6 bases). Sequencing was done on a sample of PBMCs or T cells enriched from blood (not recorded which). In DNA, the CDR3 is TGTGCCAGCAGCTCGAGGGGGACATCCCAAGAGACCCAGTACTTC. Translated, it gives CASSSRGTSQETQYF.